The 21 T cell receptor beta chains given below trace back to one sample, sequenced in a study of cytomegalovirus exposure and HLA in healthy donors. The PCR used 60 Vbeta and 13 Jbeta primers. Libraries were prepared by immunoSEQ multiplex PCR; TCRdb keeps only in-frame clonotypes and omits some of them. Altogether about 160,000 clones are present, about four fifths being singletons, with the ten largest covering around 1.5%. The sequencing input was PBMCs. The receptor source for this set is a male donor in good health and CMV-seronegative.

The V call is TRBV5-6, the J call TRBJ2-3; no definite D call. CDR3 length equals 13 residues. Germline CDR1 reads SGHDT; CDR2 reads YYEEEE. V lost 0 bases to trimming and J lost 4 bases, with 6 bases between them. The CDR3 nucleotides read TGTGCCAGCAGCTTGGATCGAGCAGATACGCAGTATTTT. As protein: CASSLDRADTQYF.

The genes are TRBV19 and TRBJ2-6; D is unclear. Germline V gives CDR1 LNHDA, CDR2 SQIVND (reference sequence). V was clipped by 5 bases and J by 1 base, with 3 bases between them. This CDR3 is built from 13 residues. The CDR3 DNA is TGTGCCAGTAGTCAGTCTGGGGCCAACGTCCTGACTTTC. This gives the protein CASSQSGANVLTF.

The chain uses TRBV15 and TRBJ2-3; the match to TRBD2 covers 9 bases. CDR3 length equals 17 residues. V was clipped by 0 bases and J by 5 bases; unmatched bases: 9. Germline assignment: CDR1 LNHNV and CDR2 YYDKDF (reference sequence). The CDR3 spells CATSRDPAGGSLDTQYF. In DNA, the CDR3 is TGTGCCACCAGCAGAGATCCAGCGGGGGGATCTTTAGATACGCAGTATTTT.

V is TRBV27 and J is TRBJ2-7; tentative D call: TRBD2 (6 bases). V lost 4 bases and J 2 bases, leaving 9 bases between the germline ends. The CDR3 runs 13 residues. Germline CDR1 and CDR2: MNHEY and SMNVEV (reference sequence). The DNA of the CDR3 is TGTGCCAGCAGTTCGGGACTGACCTACGAGCAGTACTTC. Translating gives CASSSGLTYEQYF.

This clone is a singleton in its sample. The rearrangement uses TRBV4-3 and TRBJ2-5; D perhaps matches TRBD2 (6 bases). This CDR3 is built from 15 residues. Trimming stripped 0 bases from V and 5 bases from J, with 13 bases between. CDR1 and CDR2 from the germline V gene are LGHNA and YSLEER. The CDR3: CASSQDPGRLETQYF. CDR3 in DNA: TGCGCCAGCAGCCAAGACCCAGGGAGGTTGGAGACCCAGTACTTC.

This chain connects TRBV6-6 to TRBJ1-3; TRBD1 aligns across 7 bases. The germline V gene encodes CDR1 MNHNY and CDR2 SVGAGI (reference sequence). The CDR3 is made up of 11 amino acids. V lost 2 bases to trimming and J lost 13 bases; unmatched junction nucleotides: 2. The CDR3 loop is CASSYGTEIYF. The CDR3 DNA sequence: TGTGCCAGCAGTTACGGGACAGAGATATATTTT.

The chain couples TRBV6-6 to TRBJ2-3; TRBD1 is a possible D gene (6 bases). The CDR3 consists of 15 residues. CDR1 MNHNY and CDR2 SVGAGI come from the germline V gene (reference sequence). Trimming took 6 bases from V and 6 from J, leaving 19 bases between them. The CDR3 loop reads CASSPRGGVTDTQYF. CDR3 in DNA: TGTGCCAGCAGCCCGAGAGGGGGAGTAACTGATACGCAGTATTTT.

This clone was seen only once. This sequence joins TRBV5-4 and TRBJ2-5; 8 nucleotides match TRBD1. In germline, CDR1 is SGHNT, CDR2 YYREEE (reference sequence). This CDR3 is 15 amino acids long. J was trimmed by 2 bases and V by 4 bases; bases with no gene match: 7. The chain's CDR3 is CASSPRTGRQETQYF. As DNA, the CDR3 is TGTGCCAGCAGCCCGCGGACAGGGAGGCAAGAGACCCAGTACTTC. Full variable domain (missing parts from reference TRBV5-4 and TRBJ2-5): ETGVTQSPTHLIKTRGQQVTLRCSSQSGHNTVSWYQQALGQGPQFIFQYYREEENGRGNFPPRFSGLQFPNYSSELNVNALELDDSALYLCASSPRTGRQETQYFGPGTRLLVL.

J is TRBJ2-3 and V is TRBV11-2; perhaps TRBD2 as D (5 bases). The CDR3 sequence is 17 residues long. V was trimmed by 0 bases and J by 6 bases, leaving 19 bases between them. Germline V lookup: CDR1 SGHAT, CDR2 FQNNGV. The CDR3 spells CASSLDGGTGIVDTQYF. The DNA for the CDR3 is TGTGCCAGCAGCTTAGACGGAGGTACGGGGATCGTTGATACGCAGTATTTT.

Here the CDR3 reads CASSIGGTGVPFF. The CDR3 region has the DNA TGTGCCAGTAGTATAGGGGGGACAGGGGTCCCGTTCTTC. The chain couples TRBV19 to TRBJ2-1; 10 bases map to TRBD1. CDR1 and CDR2 (germline): LNHDA, SQIVND (reference sequence). The length of the CDR3 is 13 residues. V lost 1 base, J lost 15 bases, and 6 bases stayed unmatched.

This clone was seen a handful of times. The chain couples TRBV7-9 to TRBJ1-6, with TRBD1 matching over 10 bases. Germline V gene sequence: CDR1 SEHNR, CDR2 FQNEAQ (reference sequence). V lost 4 bases, J lost 9 bases, and 6 bases stayed unmatched. The CDR3 runs to 15 residues. The CDR3 here is CASSSTGTGVSPLHF. The CDR3 coding sequence is TGTGCCAGCAGCTCAACCGGGACAGGGGTTTCACCCCTCCACTTT. Complete variable domain (other parts from reference TRBV7-9 and TRBJ1-6): DTGVSQNPRHKITKRGQNVTFRCDPISEHNRLYWYRQTLGQGPEFLTYFQNEAQLEKSRLLSDRFSAERPKGSFSTLEIQRTEQGDSAMYLCASSSTGTGVSPLHFGNGTRLTVT.

The chain links TRBV10-3 to TRBJ1-5, with 10 bases identical to TRBD1. The V gene's germline CDR1 is ENHRY and CDR2 SYGVKD. J was trimmed by 3 bases and V by 9 bases; bases with no gene match: 5. CDR3 length equals 14 residues. CDR3 DNA: TGTGCCATAGCCGGGACAGGGGACAATCAGCCCCAGCATTTT. Amino acid sequence: CAIAGTGDNQPQHF.

The V call is TRBV5-4, the J call TRBJ2-6; TRBD1 agrees at 10 bases. The CDR3 is made up of 18 amino acids. The junction had 7 bases not matched to a gene; V was cut back by 4 bases and J by 0 bases. CDR1 SGHNT and CDR2 YYREEE come from the germline V gene (reference sequence). The CDR3 DNA reads as TGTGCCAGCAGCGTAAGGACAGGGGGATTCTCTGGGGCCAACGTCCTGACTTTC. Protein sequence: CASSVRTGGFSGANVLTF.

This chain uses TRBV6-5 with TRBJ2-7; D may be TRBD2 (6 bases). The CDR3 runs to 13 residues. V shed 11 bases and J shed 2 bases, with 16 bases lying between them. Germline V CDR1 and CDR2: MNHEY, SVGAGI. CDR3 loop: CAAQRLAPYEQYF. The CDR3, as DNA: TGTGCCGCCCAGAGGCTAGCGCCCTACGAGCAGTACTTC.

This chain connects TRBV19 to TRBJ2-5; 7 bases are shared with TRBD1. CDR1 LNHDA and CDR2 SQIVND come from the germline V gene (reference sequence). V trimming: 6 bases; J trimming: 2 bases; junction bases outside the gene matches: 9. This CDR3 spans 15 amino acids. CDR3 nucleotides: TGTGCCAGTAGCGGGAAGGGGGCCCAACAAGAGACCCAGTACTTC. Residues: CASSGKGAQQETQYF.

The V gene is TRBV27, the J gene TRBJ2-7, with 8 bases aligning to TRBD2. Trimming removed 8 bases from V and 2 bases from J; junction bases left unmatched: 11. The CDR3 is made up of 15 amino acids. Germline V gene data show CDR1 as MNHEY and CDR2 as SMNVEV (reference sequence). In DNA form, the CDR3 reads TGTGCCAGCCAAATAAAAATTAGCGGGGCCTACGAGCAGTACTTC. This gives the protein CASQIKISGAYEQYF.

This clone occurred once. The chain combines TRBV5-1 with TRBJ2-7, with 9 bases that match TRBD2. The CDR3 is made up of 15 amino acids. After removal of 0 bases from V and 4 bases from J, the junction contained 5 bases not matched to a gene. CDR1 and CDR2 from the germline V gene are SGHRS and YFSETQ. DNA for the CDR3: TGCGCCAGCAGCTTGGCCCCTAGCGGGGTGTACGAGCAGTACTTC. This sequence encodes CASSLAPSGVYEQYF.

The chain has TRBV5-1 and TRBJ1-1; 7 bases line up with TRBD1. The CDR3 runs to 14 residues. Germline assignment: CDR1 SGHRS and CDR2 YFSETQ. J gave up 2 bases and V 7 bases, and 8 bases lay outside the gene matches. CDR3 protein: CASGRWDSNTEAFF. The CDR3 DNA is TGCGCCAGCGGAAGATGGGACAGCAACACTGAAGCTTTCTTT.

This CDR3 is CASSVGGVRTDTQYF. DNA for the CDR3: TGTGCCAGCAGCGTCGGAGGGGTCCGCACAGATACGCAGTATTTT. V is TRBV9 and J is TRBJ2-3, with D possibly TRBD2 on 6 matching bases. Germline V CDR1 and CDR2: SGDLS, YYNGEE. Trimming cost V 2 bases and J 1 base, with 11 bases left between them. CDR3 length: 15 residues. The full variable domain, rest sourced from reference TRBV9 and TRBJ2-3, is DSGVTQTPKHLITATGQRVTLRCSPRSGDLSVYWYQQSLDQGLQFLIQYYNGEERAKGNILERFSAQQFPDLHSELNLSSLELGDSALYFCASSVGGVRTDTQYFGPGTRLTVL.

The chain carries TRBV14 and TRBJ2-2; tentatively, D is TRBD2 (5 bases). The CDR3 runs to 15 residues. CDR1 SGHDN and CDR2 FVKESK come from the germline V gene. Trimming took off 2 bases at V and 5 bases at J, with 12 bases between the two ends. The CDR3: CASSQSRRRTGELFF. CDR3 DNA sequence: TGTGCCAGCAGCCAAAGCAGACGGAGGACCGGGGAGCTGTTTTTT.

V gene TRBV19 combines with J gene TRBJ2-7, with 8 nucleotides matching TRBD1. CDR3 length: 15 amino acids. Trimming took 5 bases from V and 3 from J; bases not matched to a gene: 9. Looked up from germline, CDR1 is LNHDA and CDR2 is SQIVND (reference sequence). The CDR3 sequence is CASSVTGTGLYEQYF. The CDR3 DNA reads as TGTGCCAGTAGTGTAACCGGGACAGGTCTCTACGAGCAGTACTTC. The full variable domain, with the rest looked up from reference TRBV19 and TRBJ2-7, is DGGITQSPKYLFRKEGQNVTLSCEQNLNHDAMYWYRQDPGQGLRLIYYSQIVNDFQKGDIAEGYSVSREKKESFPLTVTSAQKNPTAFYLCASSVTGTGLYEQYFGPGTRLTVT.